Listed below are T cell receptor beta chains from one sample, sequenced in a study of cytomegalovirus exposure and HLA in healthy donors. Profiled with immunoSEQ multiplex PCR; TCRdb holds only in-frame clones, not every one. Seen here are 170,000 or so clones, 75% observed once, and the top ten hold approximately 2.9%. The sequencing input was PBMCs. The receptors were sampled from a male donor in good health and CMV-seronegative. Both conserved end residues are part of each CDR3. Fields, in order: V gene, clone size, D gene, CDR3 length, J gene, CDR3 protein, CDR3 DNA. The D gene is left open where the match is weak. Not all rows give a size; the values are once, few, many and, for expanded clones, a class.

v_gene: TRBV29-1; abundance: few; d_gene: TRBD1; len: 14; j_gene: TRBJ1-5; CDR3aa: CSVAMGQANQPQHF; CDR3nt: TGCAGCGTCGCCATGGGACAGGCCAATCAGCCCCAGCATTTT
v_gene: TRBV28; abundance: NA; d_gene: NA; len: 14; j_gene: TRBJ1-2; CDR3aa: CASSLTGYQYGYTF; CDR3nt: TGTGCCAGCAGCCTAACGGGGTATCAGTATGGCTACACCTTC
v_gene: TRBV28; abundance: NA; d_gene: TRBD1; len: 16; j_gene: TRBJ1-5; CDR3aa: CASSLGGDRGYQPQHF; CDR3nt: TGTGCCAGCAGTTTGGGCGGAGACAGGGGATATCAGCCCCAGCATTTT
v_gene: TRBV6-1; abundance: NA; d_gene: TRBD1; len: 13; j_gene: TRBJ1-2; CDR3aa: CASRRDRNYGYTF; CDR3nt: TGTGCCAGCAGACGGGACAGGAACTATGGCTACACCTTC
v_gene: TRBV2; abundance: few; d_gene: NA; len: 14; j_gene: TRBJ2-7; CDR3aa: CASSVEGSGYEQYF; CDR3nt: TGTGCCAGCAGTGTAGAGGGGAGCGGGTACGAGCAGTACTTC
v_gene: TRBV6-6; abundance: NA; d_gene: TRBD2; len: 14; j_gene: TRBJ2-5; CDR3aa: CASSYMGLEETQYF; CDR3nt: TGTGCCAGCAGTTACATGGGACTAGAAGAGACCCAGTACTTC
v_gene: TRBV30; abundance: NA; d_gene: NA; len: 16; j_gene: TRBJ1-6; CDR3aa: CAWSVPRSSYNSPLHF; CDR3nt: TGTGCCTGGAGTGTTCCGCGAAGCTCCTATAATTCACCCCTCCACTTT
v_gene: TRBV9; abundance: NA; d_gene: NA; len: 15; j_gene: TRBJ1-1; CDR3aa: CASSVVGGGDTEAFF; CDR3nt: TGTGCCAGCAGCGTAGTAGGTGGGGGGGACACTGAAGCTTTCTTT
v_gene: TRBV12-5; abundance: NA; d_gene: TRBD1; len: 14; j_gene: TRBJ1-6; CDR3aa: CASGRDRGDSPLHF; CDR3nt: TGTGCTAGTGGCCGGGACAGGGGAGATTCACCCCTCCACTTT
v_gene: TRBV5-3; abundance: NA; d_gene: NA; len: 15; j_gene: TRBJ2-1; CDR3aa: CARSCTGNSYNEQFF; CDR3nt: TGTGCCAGAAGTTGTACAGGGAACTCCTACAATGAGCAGTTCTTC
v_gene: TRBV6-5; abundance: NA; d_gene: NA; len: 15; j_gene: TRBJ2-3; CDR3aa: CASSSGADSTDTQYF; CDR3nt: TGTGCCAGCAGTTCCGGAGCGGATTCCACAGATACGCAGTATTTT
v_gene: TRBV7-9; abundance: once; d_gene: TRBD2; len: 16; j_gene: TRBJ2-1; CDR3aa: CASSLSPSGYYNEQFF; CDR3nt: TGTGCCAGCAGCTTATCCCCTAGCGGGTATTACAATGAGCAGTTCTTC
v_gene: TRBV5-1; abundance: NA; d_gene: NA; len: 12; j_gene: TRBJ2-7; CDR3aa: CASSSTSYEQYF; CDR3nt: TGCGCCAGCAGCTCCACATCCTACGAGCAGTACTTC
v_gene: TRBV5-1; abundance: NA; d_gene: TRBD1; len: 15; j_gene: TRBJ2-7; CDR3aa: CASTFSGQGTYEQYF; CDR3nt: TGCGCCAGCACCTTTTCCGGACAGGGCACCTACGAGCAGTACTTC
v_gene: TRBV28; abundance: NA; d_gene: NA; len: 15; j_gene: TRBJ1-5; CDR3aa: CASSLLPYSNQPQHF; CDR3nt: TGTGCCAGCAGCCTCCTCCCTTATAGCAATCAGCCCCAGCATTTT
v_gene: TRBV27; abundance: NA; d_gene: TRBD1; len: 15; j_gene: TRBJ1-3; CDR3aa: CASRRTGETGNTIYF; CDR3nt: TGTGCCAGCAGACGGACAGGAGAAACTGGAAACACCATATATTTT
v_gene: TRBV6-5; abundance: NA; d_gene: NA; len: 13; j_gene: TRBJ1-1; CDR3aa: CASRTIRGTEAFF; CDR3nt: TGTGCCAGCAGAACCATCAGGGGCACTGAAGCTTTCTTT
v_gene: TRBV7-3; abundance: NA; d_gene: TRBD1; len: 15; j_gene: TRBJ1-6; CDR3aa: CASSKDREGNSPLHF; CDR3nt: TGTGCCAGCAGCAAGGACAGGGAAGGAAATTCACCCCTCCACTTT
v_gene: TRBV30; abundance: NA; d_gene: NA; len: 13; j_gene: TRBJ2-3; CDR3aa: CAMDSGSTDTQYF; CDR3nt: TGTGCCATGGACAGCGGTAGCACAGATACGCAGTATTTT
v_gene: TRBV5-1; abundance: NA; d_gene: NA; len: 11; j_gene: TRBJ2-7; CDR3aa: CASSLLNEQYF; CDR3nt: TGCGCCAGCAGCTTGTTAAACGAGCAGTACTTC
v_gene: TRBV29-1; abundance: NA; d_gene: TRBD1; len: 12; j_gene: TRBJ1-2; CDR3aa: CSVGGQGGGYTF; CDR3nt: TGCAGCGTTGGGGGACAGGGGGGTGGCTACACCTTC
v_gene: TRBV27; abundance: NA; d_gene: NA; len: 13; j_gene: TRBJ2-3; CDR3aa: CASSLRVTDTQYF; CDR3nt: TGTGCCAGCAGTCTACGGGTCACAGATACGCAGTATTTT
v_gene: TRBV9; abundance: NA; d_gene: NA; len: 14; j_gene: TRBJ1-1; CDR3aa: CASSVLSRNTEAFF; CDR3nt: TGTGCCAGCAGCGTCCTATCTCGGAACACTGAAGCTTTCTTT
v_gene: TRBV13; abundance: NA; d_gene: NA; len: 14; j_gene: TRBJ2-5; CDR3aa: CASSGSWPQRTQYF; CDR3nt: TGTGCCAGCAGCGGGAGTTGGCCTCAACGGACCCAGTACTTC
v_gene: TRBV7-3; abundance: NA; d_gene: NA; len: 13; j_gene: TRBJ2-5; CDR3aa: CASSREHQETQYF; CDR3nt: TGTGCCAGCAGCCGCGAACACCAAGAGACCCAGTACTTC
v_gene: TRBV5-6; abundance: NA; d_gene: NA; len: 13; j_gene: TRBJ1-5; CDR3aa: CASSPGRHQPQHF; CDR3nt: TGTGCCAGCAGTCCGGGGAGGCATCAGCCCCAGCATTTT
v_gene: TRBV30; abundance: NA; d_gene: TRBD1; len: 14; j_gene: TRBJ1-5; CDR3aa: CAWSPGQGAQPQHF; CDR3nt: TGTGCCTGGAGCCCCGGACAGGGGGCACAGCCCCAGCATTTT
v_gene: TRBV6-5; abundance: NA; d_gene: NA; len: 14; j_gene: TRBJ2-5; CDR3aa: CASSEGHQRETQYF; CDR3nt: TGTGCCAGCAGTGAAGGACACCAAAGGGAGACCCAGTACTTC
v_gene: TRBV6-6; abundance: NA; d_gene: TRBD1; len: 13; j_gene: TRBJ2-7; CDR3aa: CASIGTGDDEQYF; CDR3nt: TGTGCCAGCATAGGGACAGGGGACGACGAGCAGTACTTC
v_gene: TRBV9; abundance: NA; d_gene: NA; len: 15; j_gene: TRBJ1-2; CDR3aa: CASSVVSTFQSGYTF; CDR3nt: TGTGCCAGCAGCGTAGTCTCCACCTTCCAAAGCGGCTACACCTTC
v_gene: TRBV28; abundance: NA; d_gene: TRBD2; len: 14; j_gene: TRBJ2-1; CDR3aa: CASSDSGTKDEQFF; CDR3nt: TGTGCCAGCAGTGATAGCGGGACCAAGGATGAGCAGTTCTTC
v_gene: TRBV29-1; abundance: NA; d_gene: TRBD2; len: 14; j_gene: TRBJ2-7; CDR3aa: CSVERGGSSYEQYF; CDR3nt: TGCAGCGTTGAGCGGGGCGGGAGTTCCTACGAGCAGTACTTC
v_gene: TRBV30; abundance: NA; d_gene: NA; len: 16; j_gene: TRBJ1-2; CDR3aa: CAWSVTGRPTNYGYTF; CDR3nt: TGTGCCTGGAGTGTAACCGGGAGACCAACAAACTATGGCTACACCTTC
v_gene: TRBV2; abundance: NA; d_gene: NA; len: 14; j_gene: TRBJ1-2; CDR3aa: CASSETQEGNGYTF; CDR3nt: TGTGCCAGCAGTGAAACCCAGGAGGGGAATGGCTACACCTTC
v_gene: TRBV4-2; abundance: NA; d_gene: TRBD1; len: 18; j_gene: TRBJ2-1; CDR3aa: CASSQNPDRRSSYNEQFF; CDR3nt: TGTGCCAGCAGCCAAAACCCGGACAGGCGAAGCTCCTACAATGAGCAGTTCTTC
v_gene: TRBV6-6; abundance: once; d_gene: TRBD1; len: 16; j_gene: TRBJ1-5; CDR3aa: CASSYDPGQGDQPQHF; CDR3nt: TGTGCCAGCAGTTACGACCCGGGACAGGGAGATCAGCCCCAGCATTTT
v_gene: TRBV4-3; abundance: NA; d_gene: TRBD1; len: 14; j_gene: TRBJ2-7; CDR3aa: CASSPGQGAYEQYF; CDR3nt: TGCGCCAGCAGCCCAGGACAGGGGGCCTACGAGCAGTACTTC
v_gene: TRBV19; abundance: NA; d_gene: NA; len: 14; j_gene: TRBJ1-5; CDR3aa: CASSVPISNQPQHF; CDR3nt: TGTGCCAGTTCAGTTCCAATTAGCAATCAGCCCCAGCATTTT
v_gene: TRBV19; abundance: NA; d_gene: TRBD1; len: 14; j_gene: TRBJ1-1; CDR3aa: CASSHPTGGTEAFF; CDR3nt: TGTGCCAGTAGTCACCCTACAGGGGGCACTGAAGCTTTCTTT
v_gene: TRBV19; abundance: NA; d_gene: TRBD1; len: 16; j_gene: TRBJ1-5; CDR3aa: CASSRGQDYSNQPQHF; CDR3nt: TGTGCCAGTAGTAGGGGACAGGATTATAGCAATCAGCCCCAGCATTTT
v_gene: TRBV7-3; abundance: NA; d_gene: NA; len: 13; j_gene: TRBJ1-6; CDR3aa: CASSLGAGSPLHF; CDR3nt: TGTGCCAGCAGCTTAGGAGCTGGTTCACCCCTCCACTTT
v_gene: TRBV28; abundance: NA; d_gene: TRBD1; len: 14; j_gene: TRBJ1-2; CDR3aa: CASVEGAGSYGYTF; CDR3nt: TGTGCCAGTGTGGAGGGGGCGGGAAGCTATGGCTACACCTTC
v_gene: TRBV7-7; abundance: NA; d_gene: NA; len: 15; j_gene: TRBJ2-6; CDR3aa: CASSAGGSGANVLTF; CDR3nt: TGTGCCAGCAGCGCCGGGGGCTCTGGGGCCAACGTCCTGACTTTC
v_gene: TRBV5-6; abundance: NA; d_gene: NA; len: 16; j_gene: TRBJ1-1; CDR3aa: CASSLVVGGDGTEAFF; CDR3nt: TGTGCCAGCAGCTTGGTGGTCGGGGGTGACGGCACTGAAGCTTTCTTT
v_gene: TRBV28; abundance: NA; d_gene: TRBD1; len: 14; j_gene: TRBJ1-2; CDR3aa: CASSFARGTEGYTF; CDR3nt: TGTGCCAGCAGTTTTGCCAGGGGGACTGAGGGCTACACCTTC
v_gene: TRBV7-2; abundance: NA; d_gene: NA; len: 14; j_gene: TRBJ1-1; CDR3aa: CASSLGLSNTEAFF; CDR3nt: TGTGCCAGCAGCTTAGGACTGTCTAACACTGAAGCTTTCTTT
v_gene: TRBV27; abundance: few; d_gene: NA; len: 14; j_gene: TRBJ2-3; CDR3aa: CASSVDWRTDTQYF; CDR3nt: TGTGCCAGCAGTGTTGACTGGAGAACAGATACGCAGTATTTT
v_gene: TRBV6-6; abundance: NA; d_gene: NA; len: 15; j_gene: TRBJ1-6; CDR3aa: CASRPDRAYNSPLHF; CDR3nt: TGTGCCAGCAGACCGGACAGAGCCTATAATTCACCCCTCCACTTT
v_gene: TRBV6-5; abundance: NA; d_gene: NA; len: 15; j_gene: TRBJ2-2; CDR3aa: CASSYAGQNTGELFF; CDR3nt: TGTGCCAGCAGTTACGCCGGACAGAACACCGGGGAGCTGTTTTTT
v_gene: TRBV30; abundance: once; d_gene: TRBD1; len: 13; j_gene: TRBJ1-6; CDR3aa: CAWSVQGDSPLHF; CDR3nt: TGTGCCTGGAGTGTACAGGGGGATTCACCCCTCCACTTT
v_gene: TRBV6-6; abundance: NA; d_gene: NA; len: 14; j_gene: TRBJ1-2; CDR3aa: CASSYSTGSGAPFF; CDR3nt: TGTGCCAGCAGTTACTCGACGGGCAGCGGGGCCCCGTTCTTC
v_gene: TRBV5-6; abundance: NA; d_gene: TRBD1; len: 13; j_gene: TRBJ2-4; CDR3aa: CASSHGTENIQYF; CDR3nt: TGTGCCAGCAGCCATGGGACAGAAAACATTCAGTACTTC